This record looks at one T cell receptor (beta chain) sequence and its context. The data stem from a study of blood T cell repertoires in COVID-19. V shed 4 bases and J shed 4 bases, with 8 bases lying between them. Germline values: CDR1 SNHLY, CDR2 FYNNEI. The CDR3 is 13 amino acids. Assay used: immunoSEQ multiplex PCR; TCRdb lists only in-frame clones, some missing. The table records some 89,000 clones, roughly 89% of them present only once. This chain links TRBV2 with TRBJ2-1; D gene unclear. The TCR was taken from a human donor in a cohort sampled during active COVID-19. Source material: peripheral blood. CDR3 nucleotides: TGTGCCAGCAGTGCGCAGGAATACAATGAGCAGTTCTTC. This codes for CASSAQEYNEQFF.